These 26 T cell receptor beta chains share one sample of origin, sequenced in a study of blood T cell repertoires in COVID-19. The method was immunoSEQ multiplex PCR; TCRdb's version includes in-frame clones alone and lacks a portion of them. The repertoire holds about 71,000 clones, with 82% as singletons. Sequences were obtained from peripheral blood. The receptors were gathered from a woman of 80 years or more with acute or convalescent COVID-19.

V is TRBV25-1 and J is TRBJ2-1, with 9 positions matching TRBD2. The CDR3 is made up of 16 amino acids. J gave up 4 bases and V 0 bases, and 4 bases lay outside the gene matches. CDR1 MGHDK and CDR2 SYGVNS come from the germline V gene. CDR3 coding DNA: TGTGCCAGCAGTGAATATCCAGCGGGAGGATACAATGAGCAGTTCTTC. Its translation is CASSEYPAGGYNEQFF. Filled out from reference TRBV25-1 and TRBJ2-1, the complete variable domain reads EADIYQTPRYLVIGTGKKITLECSQTMGHDKMYWYQQDPGMELHLIHYSYGVNSTEKGDLSSESTVSRIRTEHFPLTLESARPSHTSQYLCASSEYPAGGYNEQFFGPGTRLTVL.

The count of this clone is one. The rearrangement joins TRBV5-1 to TRBJ1-1; D gene ambiguous. This CDR3 region has 15 residues. Germline-derived CDR1 and CDR2 are SGHRS and YFSETQ. Deletions cut 2 bases from V and 2 bases from J, with 13 bases between. The CDR3 spells CASSFWAERNTEAFF. The CDR3 coding sequence is TGCGCCAGCAGCTTTTGGGCAGAAAGAAACACTGAAGCTTTCTTT.

The chain recombines TRBV2 with TRBJ2-7; 7 nucleotides line up with TRBD1. The CDR3 runs to 13 residues. Germline V gene lookup returns CDR1 SNHLY and CDR2 FYNNEI. The V segment lost 6 bases and the J segment 3 bases; nucleotides outside the gene matches: 5. CDR3 loop: CASRWTGVYEQYF. CDR3 sequence (DNA): TGTGCCAGCAGATGGACAGGTGTCTACGAGCAGTACTTC.

The chain couples TRBV14 to TRBJ1-2; possible D gene TRBD1, 5 bases. V lost 3 bases and J lost 8, with 16 bases in between. This CDR3 spans 14 amino acids. The germline CDR1 and CDR2 sequences are SGHDN and FVKESK. CDR3 loop: CASSHRGGTGGYTF. DNA of the CDR3: TGTGCCAGCAGCCACCGTGGAGGGACGGGAGGCTACACCTTC. The variable domain in full, completed from reference TRBV14 and TRBJ1-2, reads EAGVTQFPSHSVIEKGQTVTLRCDPISGHDNLYWYRRVMGKEIKFLLHFVKESKQDESGMPNNRFLAERTGGTYSTLKVQPAELEDSGVYFCASSHRGGTGGYTFGSGTRLTVV.

J is TRBJ2-1 and V is TRBV7-2; 11 nucleotides match TRBD2. Germline CDR1 is SGHTA and CDR2 is FQGNSA. Trimming took 0 bases from V and 2 from J; bases not matched to a gene: 0. The CDR3 sequence is 16 residues long. CDR3 protein: CASSLASGRAYNEQFF. CDR3 in DNA: TGTGCCAGCAGCTTAGCTAGCGGGAGGGCCTACAATGAGCAGTTCTTC.

The chain carries TRBV2 and TRBJ2-5; tentatively, D is TRBD2 (7 bases). Trimming left V 0 bases short and J 5 bases short, with 16 bases between. This CDR3 is 16 amino acids long. CDR1 is SNHLY, CDR2 FYNNEI, per germline. The CDR3 loop is CASSEAVGGPKETQYF. For the CDR3, the DNA is TGTGCCAGCAGTGAAGCGGTGGGGGGGCCTAAGGAGACCCAGTACTTC.

This chain uses TRBV7-2 with TRBJ1-1, with D uncertain. Germline V gives CDR1 SGHTA, CDR2 FQGNSA. This CDR3 comprises 14 residues. The V end was cut by 0 bases, the J end by 1 base, with 6 bases between. The CDR3 sequence is CASSLAFGNTEAFF. The CDR3 bases are TGTGCCAGCAGCTTAGCGTTCGGGAACACTGAAGCTTTCTTT. The variable domain in full, completed from reference TRBV7-2 and TRBJ1-1, reads GAGVSQSPSNKVTEKGKDVELRCDPISGHTALYWYRQSLGQGLEFLIYFQGNSAPDKSGLPSDRFSAERTGGSVSTLTIQRTQQEDSAVYLCASSLAFGNTEAFFGQGTRLTVV.

This sequence joins TRBV6-6 and TRBJ2-3; TRBD2 aligns across 8 bases. CDR3 size: 16 residues. Germline CDR1 MNHNY, CDR2 SVGAGI (reference sequence). Trimming took 2 bases from V and 5 from J; bases not matched to a gene: 9. In DNA form, the CDR3 reads TGTGCCAGCAGTTACCCCAAAGCGGGAGCTATAGATACGCAGTATTTT. The encoded protein is CASSYPKAGAIDTQYF.

The CDR3 bases are TGTGCCAGCAGTCCTGCGGGGCGCTCCTACGAGCAGTACTTC. This gives the protein CASSPAGRSYEQYF. The rearrangement joins TRBV7-6 to TRBJ2-7; tentative D call: TRBD2 (6 bases). The CDR3 has 14 residues. V lost 6 bases, J lost 0 bases, and 12 bases lay in between. Germline V gene data show CDR1 as SGHVS and CDR2 as FNYEAQ.

J is TRBJ1-2 and V is TRBV19, with TRBD1 matching over 7 bases. CDR1 is LNHDA, CDR2 SQIVND, per germline (reference sequence). The CDR3 contains 13 residues. With V trimmed by 5 bases and J by 5 bases, 5 bases remained unmatched. The CDR3 reads CASSPDRPYGYTF. In DNA, the CDR3 is TGTGCCAGTAGTCCGGACAGGCCTTATGGCTACACCTTC. Full variable domain (remainder filled in from reference TRBV19 and TRBJ1-2): DGGITQSPKYLFRKEGQNVTLSCEQNLNHDAMYWYRQDPGQGLRLIYYSQIVNDFQKGDIAEGYSVSREKKESFPLTVTSAQKNPTAFYLCASSPDRPYGYTFGSGTRLTVV.

This chain links TRBV5-3 with TRBJ2-1, with D tentatively TRBD2 (5 bases). TRBV5-3 is sorted into the ORF group, with uncertain function. V was clipped by 2 bases and J by 1 base, with 13 bases between them. This CDR3 comprises 16 residues. The CDR3 DNA is TGTGCCAGAAGCTTCGGCGGGTCTGCTTCCTACAATGAGCAGTTCTTC. This encodes CARSFGGSASYNEQFF.

This chain connects TRBV28 to TRBJ2-1; 8 positions agree with TRBD2. V was pared by 3 bases and J by 7 bases, with 2 bases of the junction left unmatched. The germline V gene has CDR1 MDHEN and CDR2 SYDVKM. The CDR3 covers 13 residues. CDR3 coding DNA: TGTGCCAGCAGTTTCGGGGGGGGAAATGAGCAGTTCTTC. Its protein product is CASSFGGGNEQFF. The full variable domain, rest sourced from reference TRBV28 and TRBJ2-1, is DVKVTQSSRYLVKRTGEKVFLECVQDMDHENMFWYRQDPGLGLRLIYFSYDVKMKEKGDIPEGYSVSREKKERFSLILESASTNQTSMYLCASSFGGGNEQFFGPGTRLTVL.

This rearrangement joins TRBV28 to TRBJ1-2; 9 nucleotides align to TRBD1. CDR1 is MDHEN and CDR2 is SYDVKM in the germline V gene. V dropped 2 bases and J dropped 4; count of bases not matched to a gene: 2. This CDR3 comprises 14 residues. As DNA, the CDR3 is TGTGCCAGCAGTTTAGGGACAGGGCCCTATGGCTACACCTTC. Translated: CASSLGTGPYGYTF.

The V call is TRBV24-1, the J call TRBJ2-1; TRBD2 might be the D (6 bases). The V gene lost 4 bases and the J gene lost 4 bases, with 13 bases spanning the gap. Looked up from germline, CDR1 is KGHDR and CDR2 is SFDVKD. This CDR3 comprises 15 residues. CDR3 nucleotides: TGTGCCACCAGTGACGACGGGACTTATTACAATGAGCAGTTCTTC. This gives the protein CATSDDGTYYNEQFF.

The V gene is TRBV7-2, the J gene TRBJ1-2; D might be TRBD1 (5 bases). The CDR3 length is 14 residues. The germline V and J ends were trimmed by 4 bases and 6 bases, with 15 bases remaining between them. In germline, CDR1 is SGHTA, CDR2 FQGNSA. Here the CDR3 DNA reads TGTGCCAGCAGCTCCCCAGGGTTGCTGAATGGCTACACCTTC. Translated: CASSSPGLLNGYTF.

CDR3 residues: CASTQAGTAYGYTF. CDR3 DNA: TGTGCCAGTACCCAAGCCGGGACAGCCTACGGCTACACCTTC. V gene TRBV10-3 combines with J gene TRBJ1-2, with 7 bases that match TRBD1. V shed 10 bases, J shed 8 bases, and the junction held 16 bases outside the gene matches. Germline CDR1 and CDR2: ENHRY and SYGVKD. The CDR3 consists of 14 residues.

The chain combines TRBV27 with TRBJ2-2; D uncertain. Germline CDR1 is MNHEY and CDR2 is SMNVEV (reference sequence). The germline V and J ends were trimmed by 5 bases and 4 bases, with 5 bases remaining between them. This CDR3 is 12 amino acids long. The CDR3 sequence is CASSRATGELFF. The DNA for the CDR3 is TGTGCCAGCAGTAGAGCCACCGGGGAGCTGTTTTTT.

This clone was counted at least ten times. The gene calls are TRBV10-3 and TRBJ2-1; 7 nucleotides agree with TRBD1. V lost 10 bases, J lost 0 bases, and 21 bases stayed unmatched. CDR1 and CDR2 (germline): ENHRY, SYGVKD. CDR3 length equals 19 residues. The CDR3 loop is CATEGWDRTTRSSYNEQFF. In DNA form, the CDR3 reads TGTGCCACCGAGGGTTGGGACAGAACTACTAGAAGCTCCTACAATGAGCAGTTCTTC.

The chain couples TRBV5-8 to TRBJ2-7, with D perhaps matching TRBD1 (6 bases). Germline-derived CDR1 and CDR2 are SGHTS and YDEGEE. Trimming shortened V by 3 bases and J by 4 bases, and 14 bases separated the two germline ends. CDR3 length equals 14 residues. CDR3 region: CASSSPGARYEQYF. The DNA of the CDR3 is TGTGCCAGCAGCTCCCCAGGGGCTCGGTACGAGCAGTACTTC.

This sequence joins TRBV20-1 and TRBJ2-5; TRBD2 matches 11 bases. Germline assignment: CDR1 DFQATT and CDR2 SNEGSKA (reference sequence). Trimming cost V 3 bases and J 2 bases; bases outside gene matches: 11. This CDR3 region has 17 residues. The CDR3 here is CSASKIAGGPEQETQYF. For the CDR3, the DNA is TGCAGTGCTAGTAAAATAGCGGGAGGGCCTGAACAAGAGACCCAGTACTTC.

This clone occurred once. The chain uses TRBV5-6 and TRBJ1-4; 7 bases align to TRBD1. The germline V gene has CDR1 SGHDT and CDR2 YYEEEE. The J segment lost 3 bases and the V segment lost 4 bases, leaving 9 bases of the junction unmatched. CDR3 length equals 16 residues. The CDR3 sequence is CASSRNRGLANEKLFF. The CDR3 DNA is TGTGCCAGCAGCAGAAACAGGGGCTTGGCTAATGAAAAACTGTTTTTT.

The chain uses TRBV12-3 or TRBV12-4 and TRBJ2-1, with 7 bases fitting TRBD2. The J segment lost 10 bases and the V segment lost 6 bases, leaving 9 bases of the junction unmatched. The CDR3 contains 13 residues. The CDR3 region is CASSATSLREQFF. Here the CDR3 DNA reads TGTGCCAGCAGCGCGACTAGCTTAAGGGAGCAGTTCTTC.

The DNA for the CDR3 is TGTGCCAGCAGTAAACTAGCGGGATTGATAGATACGCAGTATTTT. This translates into CASSKLAGLIDTQYF. This chain uses TRBV25-1 with TRBJ2-3; 10 positions agree with TRBD2. CDR1 is MGHDK, CDR2 SYGVNS, per germline. The trim removed 5 bases at V and 5 bases at J, leaving 7 bases unmatched. This CDR3 has 15 residues.

This sequence joins TRBV11-3 and TRBJ2-2; D is unresolved. Between the trimmed V and J ends, which lost 3 bases and 3 bases, there was a span of 8 bases. In germline, CDR1 is SGHNT, CDR2 YENEEA. The CDR3 spans 14 residues. The CDR3 region has the DNA TGTGCCAGCAGCTTGATGTCGGACACCGGGGAGCTGTTTTTT. Translated, it gives CASSLMSDTGELFF.

The chain recombines TRBV21-1 with TRBJ1-4; the table assigns TRBD1, which was not confirmed against the DNA. TRBV21-1 is reported as a pseudogene. The CDR3 covers 18 residues. The chain's CDR3 is CASSPLPPDTGEISKLFF. In DNA, the CDR3 is TGTGCCAGCAGCCCCCTCCCCCCAGACACAGGGGAGATTTCAAAACTGTTTTTT.

CDR3 bases: TGTGCCAGCAGCTTAGGGGCAGGGGGCAATCAGCCCCAGCATTTT. Protein sequence: CASSLGAGGNQPQHF. The V call is TRBV11-2, the J call TRBJ1-5; perhaps TRBD1 as D (6 bases). Germline V gene lookup returns CDR1 SGHAT and CDR2 FQNNGV. V shed 1 base and J shed 2 bases, with 9 bases lying between them. This CDR3 has 15 residues.